This TCR beta chain came from a study of blood T cell repertoires in COVID-19. Study details: Spain, Italy and the United States supplied samples that represented acute and convalescent COVID-19. Nucleic acid was either cDNA or gDNA, and it came from T cells, B-cell-depleted T cells, or PBMCs.

Original data processing: Reference gene primer amplification gave nucleated cell count estimates. The protocol was immunoSEQ multiplex PCR, while the TCRdb copy is restricted to in-frame clones and leaves out a portion. V and J calls and clone size follow that table, whereas D and trimming were derived from the DNA. This table holds 400,000 to 550,000 clones, about 89% found once. Germline assignment: CDR1 LGHDT and CDR2 YNNKEL (reference sequence). Trimming left V 2 bases short and J 2 bases short, with 24 bases between. The CDR3 length is 19 residues. This receptor was taken from a woman aged 25 to 39 with acute or convalescent COVID-19. The sample comprised peripheral blood. This chain uses TRBV3-1 (or the pseudogene TRBV3-2) with TRBJ2-5; the D gene is possibly TRBD2 (6 bases). CDR3 region: CASSQSAYSRGARQETQYF. Written as DNA, the CDR3 is TGTGCCAGCAGCCAATCAGCTTATTCTCGCGGGGCCCGACAAGAGACCCAGTACTTC.